Below are 2 T cell receptor beta chains sequenced from a single sample in a study of OX40 agonist ivuxolimab in advanced cancers. The data were produced by immunoSEQ multiplex PCR, yet TCRdb's version contains in-frame clones alone and is incomplete. The sample comprises 90,000 to 130,000 clones, approximately 89% of which are singletons, and 0.27% rests with the top ten. The specimen comprised CD4+ or CD8+ T cells sorted from blood, sampled in a trial of the OX40 agonist ivuxolimab. The receptor source for this set is an adult with an advanced solid tumor such as melanoma, head and neck, liver or kidney cancer.

A word on this clone: At one end the junction does not follow the germline gene, possibly because of a read error. The chain couples TRBV5-4 to TRBJ1-4, with TRBD1 as a possible D gene (6 bases). The CDR3 has 14 amino acids. Germline V gene sequence: CDR1 SGHNT, CDR2 YYREEE (reference sequence). The chain's CDR3 is CASSLDRGGEKLFF. DNA of the CDR3: TGTGCCAGCAGTTTGGATAGGGGGGGCGAAAAACTGTTTTTT. The full variable domain, in which reference TRBV5-4 and TRBJ1-4 provide the parts outside the CDR3, is ETGVTQSPTHLIKTRGQQVTLRCSSQSGHNTVSWYQQALGQGPQFIFQYYREEENGRGNFPPRFSGLQFPNYSSELNVNALELDDSALYLCASSLDRGGEKLFFGSGTQLSVL.

This chain links TRBV5-6 with TRBJ2-7; a weak D match, TRBD2 (6 bases). V lost 4 bases and J 2 bases, leaving 10 bases between the germline ends. The CDR3 loop spans 13 amino acids. From germline, CDR1 is SGHDT and CDR2 YYEEEE. The CDR3 loop is CASSRGSTYEQYF. The CDR3, as DNA: TGTGCCAGCAGCCGGGGGAGTACCTACGAGCAGTACTTC. Full variable domain (outside the CDR3, taken from reference TRBV5-6 and TRBJ2-7): DAGVTQSPTHLIKTRGQQVTLRCSPKSGHDTVSWYQQALGQGPQFIFQYYEEEERQRGNFPDRFSGHQFPNYSSELNVNALLLGDSALYLCASSRGSTYEQYFGPGTRLTVT.